Reported below is one T cell receptor beta chain. The germline V gene encodes CDR1 MDHEN and CDR2 SYDVKM. CDR3 size: 14 residues. The V end lost 5 bases, the J end lost 0 bases, and 10 bases lay between the germline ends. Profiling relied on immunoSEQ multiplex PCR, and the TCRdb table lists in-frame clones only, not all of them. The sample has 150,000 to 250,000 clones, 91% seen once; the top ten hold 3.4%. The sample belongs to a study of T cell responses to AZD1222 COVID-19 vaccine. The sequencing here drew on peripheral blood, taken 28 days after the second AZD1222 dose. This TCR was sampled from an adult who received the AZD1222 COVID-19 vaccine. The chain recombines TRBV28 with TRBJ1-1; no clear D gene. The CDR3 DNA sequence: TGTGCCAGCAGTGCGAGTCTCATGAACACTGAAGCTTTCTTT. It specifies CASSASLMNTEAFF.